The 17 T cell receptor beta chains given below trace back to one sample, sequenced in a study of cytomegalovirus exposure and HLA in healthy donors. Sequencing was performed with immunoSEQ multiplex PCR; in TCRdb, only in-frame clones are kept and a portion is missing. Among some 110,000 clones, 80% to 90% were seen once, and the ten largest hold approximately 4.5%. Sequenced: PBMCs. The receptors originated from a man aged 18 to 30 in good health and CMV-seropositive.

Here the CDR3 reads CASSQEGNGEYQPQHF. DNA of the CDR3: TGTGCCAGCAGCCAAGAAGGGAACGGGGAGTATCAGCCCCAGCATTTT. The chain employs TRBV4-2 and TRBJ1-5; no reliable D call. From germline, CDR1 is LGHNA and CDR2 YNFKEQ. V lost 0 bases and J lost 5, with 14 bases in between. There are 16 residues in the CDR3.

This sequence joins TRBV27 and TRBJ1-5, with 9 nucleotides matching TRBD1. The J segment lost 6 bases and the V segment lost 6 bases, leaving 9 bases of the junction unmatched. This CDR3 contains 15 residues. The germline V gene has CDR1 MNHEY and CDR2 SMNVEV (reference sequence). This CDR3 is CASSSGQGTTQPQHF. The CDR3 DNA is TGTGCCAGCAGCTCCGGACAGGGGACGACTCAGCCCCAGCATTTT.

This clone was observed a few times. The chain carries TRBV4-1 and TRBJ1-2; the D is unclear. Germline CDR1 is MGHRA and CDR2 is YSYEKL. CDR3 size: 13 residues. V was shortened by 3 bases and J by 4 bases, with 9 bases between the two germline ends. The CDR3 bases are TGCGCCAGCAGCCAGGGCAGGCCCTATGGCTACACCTTC. Amino acids: CASSQGRPYGYTF.

This clone appeared once. The chain employs TRBV10-1 and TRBJ2-2, with 7 bases aligning to TRBD2. This CDR3 comprises 15 residues. Unmatched junction bases numbered 4, after V lost 2 bases and J lost 4 bases. Germline CDR1 WNHNN, CDR2 SYGVQD (reference sequence). The CDR3 region is CASSERRGFTGELFF. CDR3 DNA sequence: TGCGCCAGCAGTGAGCGGCGGGGGTTCACCGGGGAGCTGTTTTTT.

The V and J genes are TRBV29-1 and TRBJ1-5; 9 bases fit TRBD1. CDR1 is SQVTM, CDR2 ANQGSEA, per germline. J lost 5 bases, V lost 4 bases, and 6 bases had no gene match. The CDR3 length is 14 residues. CDR3: CSVATGGWDQPQHF. In nucleotides, the CDR3 is TGCAGCGTTGCTACAGGGGGCTGGGATCAGCCCCAGCATTTT.

The rearrangement uses TRBV13 and TRBJ2-1; 10 bases line up with TRBD2. J gave up 4 bases and V 5 bases, and 17 bases lay outside the gene matches. The length of the CDR3 is 19 residues. CDR1 and CDR2 from the germline V gene are PRHDT and FYEKMQ (reference sequence). CDR3 bases: TGTGCCAGCAGCCGCATTCCACCGTTTAGCGGGGGGTCTTACAATGAGCAGTTCTTC. Its protein product is CASSRIPPFSGGSYNEQFF.

CDR3 in DNA: TGTGCCAGCAGCTTAGTCCGTGGGCGGGGGACCTACGAGCAGTACTTC. Its protein product is CASSLVRGRGTYEQYF. The J gene is TRBJ2-7, the V gene TRBV7-2; 7 bases align to TRBD2. With 1 base clipped from V and 2 bases from J, the junction kept 8 bases outside the gene matches. The germline gives CDR1 SGHTA, CDR2 FQGNSA. This CDR3 has 16 amino acids.

Details on this clone: A read error may produce the germline difference seen at one junction end. The J gene is TRBJ2-7, the V gene TRBV11-2; D gene uncertain. The CDR3 runs to 15 residues. The germline gives CDR1 SGHAT, CDR2 FQNNGV. The CDR3 nucleotides read TGTGCCAGCAGCGTAGACATCACTGAATCCTACGAGCAGTACTTC. Encoded protein: CASSVDITESYEQYF.

The rearrangement links TRBV29-1 to TRBJ2-7; maybe TRBD2 (5 bases). The CDR3 is 12 amino acids. V was pared by 0 bases and J by 7 bases, with 10 bases between. Per germline, CDR1 SQVTM and CDR2 ANQGSEA. The DNA for the CDR3 is TGCAGCGTTGAAGATCGCCTAGCTGAGCAGTACTTC. Protein product: CSVEDRLAEQYF.

V usage is TRBV7-2 and J usage is TRBJ2-1, with TRBD2 identical over 10 bases. After removal of 6 bases from V and 4 bases from J, the junction contained 12 bases not matched to a gene. The CDR3 extends over 17 amino acids. The germline CDR1 and CDR2 sequences are SGHTA and FQGNSA. CDR3 bases: TGTGCCAGCAGTTTTAGTGCAGCGGGGGGGAGATACAATGAGCAGTTCTTC. This sequence encodes CASSFSAAGGRYNEQFF.

This clone appeared once. V and J are TRBV4-2 and TRBJ2-7; D call uncertain. The ends were cut back, 4 bases at V and 2 bases at J, with 12 bases in the middle. The CDR3 extends over 14 amino acids. Looked up from germline, CDR1 is LGHNA and CDR2 is YNFKEQ. CDR3 sequence reads: CASSRNHGPYEQYF. The CDR3 DNA follows: TGTGCCAGCAGCCGAAACCATGGCCCCTACGAGCAGTACTTC.

This clone was recorded once. The J gene is TRBJ1-6, the V gene TRBV28, with D unresolved. The V gene's germline CDR1 is MDHEN and CDR2 SYDVKM. Trimming left V 8 bases short and J 7 bases short, with 18 bases between. The length of the CDR3 is 15 residues. The CDR3 DNA follows: TGTGCCAGCTCCACTCCCGGGTCTTCAAATTCACCCCTCCACTTT. This sequence encodes CASSTPGSSNSPLHF.

Only one count was recorded for this clone. This sequence joins TRBV11-2 and TRBJ2-3, with 14 bases lining up with TRBD2. The V and J ends lost 5 bases and 4 bases, in that order; junction bases with no gene match: 8. CDR3 length: 17 amino acids. Germline V gene sequence: CDR1 SGHAT, CDR2 FQNNGV. CDR3 sequence reads: CASSRTSGGPDPDTQYF. CDR3 in DNA: TGTGCCAGCAGCCGGACTAGCGGGGGGCCAGATCCAGATACGCAGTATTTT.

The CDR3, as DNA: TGTGCCACCAGCGGAACAGGGGTTGATGGCTACACCTTC. Amino acids: CATSGTGVDGYTF. The gene calls are TRBV15 and TRBJ1-2, with TRBD1 matching over 7 bases. Germline CDR1 reads LNHNV; CDR2 reads YYDKDF (reference sequence). The trim removed 5 bases at V and 6 bases at J, leaving 6 bases unmatched. This CDR3 comprises 13 residues.

The J gene is TRBJ2-7, the V gene TRBV5-4, with no clear D. Looked up from germline, CDR1 is SGHNT and CDR2 is YYREEE (reference sequence). This CDR3 spans 12 amino acids. V was trimmed by 2 bases and J by 5 bases, leaving 8 bases between them. This CDR3 is CASSFAPNEQYF. Here the CDR3 DNA reads TGTGCCAGCAGCTTCGCGCCTAACGAGCAGTACTTC.

The gene calls are TRBV5-6 and TRBJ2-7; D may be TRBD2 (6 bases). This CDR3 contains 17 residues. Trimming took 0 bases from V and 4 from J, leaving 20 bases between them. The germline gives CDR1 SGHDT, CDR2 YYEEEE. For the CDR3, the DNA is TGTGCCAGCAGCTTGGGAGGGCCCCTCGGGGGACCTTACGAGCAGTACTTC. Its translation: CASSLGGPLGGPYEQYF.

The chain has TRBV19 and TRBJ2-7, with 8 bases lining up with TRBD1. The V segment lost 5 bases and the J segment 11 bases; nucleotides outside the gene matches: 14. CDR1 and CDR2 from the germline V gene are LNHDA and SQIVND (reference sequence). The length of the CDR3 is 14 residues. This CDR3 reads CASSSTGTGSSEYF. The CDR3, as DNA: TGTGCCAGTAGTTCGACCGGGACAGGTTCTTCGGAGTACTTC. The full variable domain, in which reference TRBV19 and TRBJ2-7 provide the parts outside the CDR3, is DGGITQSPKYLFRKEGQNVTLSCEQNLNHDAMYWYRQDPGQGLRLIYYSQIVNDFQKGDIAEGYSVSREKKESFPLTVTSAQKNPTAFYLCASSSTGTGSSEYFGPGTRLTVT.